This T cell receptor (beta chain) was obtained from a study of blood T cell repertoires in COVID-19. In the study overall: Both acute and convalescent COVID-19 samples were obtained from the United States, Italy and Spain. T cells, B-cell-depleted T cells, or PBMCs provided the cDNA or gDNA that served as material.

Libraries were prepared by immunoSEQ multiplex PCR; TCRdb keeps only in-frame clonotypes and omits some of them. The sample holds about 130,000 clones; around 84% are singletons and the top ten take approximately 2.4%. The CDR3 sequence is 14 residues long. The germline V and J ends were trimmed by 3 bases and 8 bases, with 13 bases remaining between them. The germline gives CDR1 LNHDA, CDR2 SQIVND (reference sequence). The clonotype was recovered from a man aged 40-49 years with acute COVID-19. The specimen was PBMCs or T cells enriched from blood (not recorded which). V is TRBV19 and J is TRBJ2-2; no clear D. The CDR3 coding sequence is TGTGCCAGTAGTATCCGACATTCAGAAGGGGAGCTGTTTTTT. Protein: CASSIRHSEGELFF.